This T cell receptor (beta chain) stems from a study of cytomegalovirus exposure and HLA in healthy donors. General study findings and limits: Evidence from a later analysis indicated that most CMV-associated TCR beta chains looked HLA-restricted. The authors later linked a missense DCLRE1C variant to TCR beta V- and J-gene trimming.

About this clone itself: Its antigen remains unidentified.

The CDR3 covers 13 residues. Germline V gives CDR1 LGHNA, CDR2 YNFKEQ. The V end was cut by 4 bases, the J end by 8 bases, with 12 bases between. The PCR was carried out with 60 Vbeta primers and 13 Jbeta primers. Profiled with immunoSEQ multiplex PCR; TCRdb holds only in-frame clones, not every one. The sample has fewer than 200,000 clones; 80% are singletons. Material: PBMCs. The rearrangement uses TRBV4-2 and TRBJ2-1; weak D call: TRBD2 (6 bases). The sequence derives from a man aged 30 to 45 in good health and CMV-seronegative. The CDR3 sequence: CASSPRGSDEQFF. Written as DNA, the CDR3 is TGTGCCAGCAGCCCGCGGGGTTCCGATGAGCAGTTCTTC.